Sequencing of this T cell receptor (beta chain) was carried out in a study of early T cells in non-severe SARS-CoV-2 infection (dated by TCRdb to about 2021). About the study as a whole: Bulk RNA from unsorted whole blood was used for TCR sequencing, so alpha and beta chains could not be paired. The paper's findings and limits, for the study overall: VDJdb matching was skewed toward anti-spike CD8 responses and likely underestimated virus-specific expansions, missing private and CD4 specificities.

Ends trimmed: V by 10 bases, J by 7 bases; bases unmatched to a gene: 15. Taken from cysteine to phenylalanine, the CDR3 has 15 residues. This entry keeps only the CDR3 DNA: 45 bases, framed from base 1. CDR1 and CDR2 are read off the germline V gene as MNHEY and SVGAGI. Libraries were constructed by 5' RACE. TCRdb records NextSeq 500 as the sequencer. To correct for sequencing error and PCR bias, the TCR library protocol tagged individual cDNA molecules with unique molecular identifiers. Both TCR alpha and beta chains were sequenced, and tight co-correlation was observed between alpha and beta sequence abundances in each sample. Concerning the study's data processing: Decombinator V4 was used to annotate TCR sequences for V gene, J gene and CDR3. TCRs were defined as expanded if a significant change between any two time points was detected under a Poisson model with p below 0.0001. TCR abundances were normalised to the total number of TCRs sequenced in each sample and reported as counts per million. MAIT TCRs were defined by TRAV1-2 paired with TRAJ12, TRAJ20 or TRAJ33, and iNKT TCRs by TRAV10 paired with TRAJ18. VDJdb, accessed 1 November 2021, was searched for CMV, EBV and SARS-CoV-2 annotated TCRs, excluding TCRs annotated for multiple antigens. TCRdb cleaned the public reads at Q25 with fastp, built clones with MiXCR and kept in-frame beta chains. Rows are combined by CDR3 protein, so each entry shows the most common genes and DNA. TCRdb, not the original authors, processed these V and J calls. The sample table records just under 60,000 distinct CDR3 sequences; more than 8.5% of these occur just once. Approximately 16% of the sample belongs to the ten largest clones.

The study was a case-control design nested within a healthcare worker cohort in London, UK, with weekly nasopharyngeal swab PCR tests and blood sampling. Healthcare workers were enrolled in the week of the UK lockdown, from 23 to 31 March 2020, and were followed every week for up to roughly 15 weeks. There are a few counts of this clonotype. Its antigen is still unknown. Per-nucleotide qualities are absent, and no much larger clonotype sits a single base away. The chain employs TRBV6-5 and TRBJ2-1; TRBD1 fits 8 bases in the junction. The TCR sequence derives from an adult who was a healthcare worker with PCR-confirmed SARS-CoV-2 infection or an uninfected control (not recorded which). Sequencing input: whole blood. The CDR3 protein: CATEMTTGAENEQFF. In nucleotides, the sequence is TGTGCCACCGAGATGACGACAGGGGCAGAAAATGAGCAGTTCTTC.